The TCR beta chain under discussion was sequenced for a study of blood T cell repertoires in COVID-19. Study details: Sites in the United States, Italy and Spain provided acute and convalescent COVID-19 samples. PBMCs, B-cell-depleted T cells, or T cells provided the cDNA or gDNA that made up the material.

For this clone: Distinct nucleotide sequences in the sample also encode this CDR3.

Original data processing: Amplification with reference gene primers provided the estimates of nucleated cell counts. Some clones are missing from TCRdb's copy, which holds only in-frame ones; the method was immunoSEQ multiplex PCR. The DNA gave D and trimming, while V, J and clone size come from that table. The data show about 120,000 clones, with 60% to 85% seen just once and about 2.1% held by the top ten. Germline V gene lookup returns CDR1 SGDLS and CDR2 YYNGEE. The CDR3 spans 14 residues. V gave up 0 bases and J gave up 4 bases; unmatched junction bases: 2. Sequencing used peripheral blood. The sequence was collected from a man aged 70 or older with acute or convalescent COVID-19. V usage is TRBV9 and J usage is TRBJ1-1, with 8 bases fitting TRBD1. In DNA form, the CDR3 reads TGTGCCAGCAGCGTAGCAGGGGGCGGCACTGAAGCTTTCTTT. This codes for CASSVAGGGTEAFF.